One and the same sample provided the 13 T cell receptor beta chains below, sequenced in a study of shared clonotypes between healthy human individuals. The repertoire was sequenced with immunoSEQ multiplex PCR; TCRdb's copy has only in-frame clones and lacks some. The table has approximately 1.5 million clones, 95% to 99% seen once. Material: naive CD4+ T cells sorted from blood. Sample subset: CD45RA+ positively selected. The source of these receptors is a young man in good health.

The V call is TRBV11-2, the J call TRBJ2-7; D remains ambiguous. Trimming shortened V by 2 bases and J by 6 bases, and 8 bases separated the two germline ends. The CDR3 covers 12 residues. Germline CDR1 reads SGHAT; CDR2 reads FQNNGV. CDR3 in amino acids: CASSLWAAEQYF. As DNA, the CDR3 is TGTGCCAGCAGCTTATGGGCAGCCGAGCAGTACTTC.

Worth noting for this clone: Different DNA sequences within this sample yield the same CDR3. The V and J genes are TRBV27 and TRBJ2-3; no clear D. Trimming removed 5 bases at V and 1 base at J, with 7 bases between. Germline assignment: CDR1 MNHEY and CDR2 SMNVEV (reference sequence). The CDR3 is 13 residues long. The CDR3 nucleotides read TGTGCCAGCAGTCTCTGGGGCACAGATACGCAGTATTTT. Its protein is CASSLWGTDTQYF.

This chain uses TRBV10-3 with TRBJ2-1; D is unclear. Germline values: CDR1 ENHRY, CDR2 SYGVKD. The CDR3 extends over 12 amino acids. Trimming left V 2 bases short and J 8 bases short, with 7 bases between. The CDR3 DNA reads TGTGCCATCAGTGAGGAGAGGTATGAGCAGTTCTTC. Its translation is CAISEERYEQFF.

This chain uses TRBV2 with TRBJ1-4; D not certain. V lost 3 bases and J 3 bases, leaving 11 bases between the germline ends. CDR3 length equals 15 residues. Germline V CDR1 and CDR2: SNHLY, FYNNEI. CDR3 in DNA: TGTGCCAGCAGTGAGTTGTTGGGTTCTAATGAAAAACTGTTTTTT. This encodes CASSELLGSNEKLFF.

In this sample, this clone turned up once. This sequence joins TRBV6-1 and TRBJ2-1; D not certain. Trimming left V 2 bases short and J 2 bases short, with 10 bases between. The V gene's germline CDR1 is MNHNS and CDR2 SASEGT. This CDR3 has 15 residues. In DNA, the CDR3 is TGTGCCAGCAGTGAACCCAGGTCTCCCTACAATGAGCAGTTCTTC. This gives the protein CASSEPRSPYNEQFF.

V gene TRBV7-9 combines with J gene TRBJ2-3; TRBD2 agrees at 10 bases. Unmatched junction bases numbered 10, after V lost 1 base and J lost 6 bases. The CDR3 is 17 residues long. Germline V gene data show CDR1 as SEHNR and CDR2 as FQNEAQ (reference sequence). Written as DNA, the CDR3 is TGTGCCAGCAGCTTAGATAGCGGGAGGCTCCGGGGGGATACGCAGTATTTT. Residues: CASSLDSGRLRGDTQYF.

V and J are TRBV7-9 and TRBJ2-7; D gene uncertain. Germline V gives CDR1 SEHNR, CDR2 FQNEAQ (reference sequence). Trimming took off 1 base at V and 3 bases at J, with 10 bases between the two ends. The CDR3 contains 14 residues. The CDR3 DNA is TGTGCCAGCAGCTTAGTTGTGTATGACTACGAGCAGTACTTC. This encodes CASSLVVYDYEQYF.

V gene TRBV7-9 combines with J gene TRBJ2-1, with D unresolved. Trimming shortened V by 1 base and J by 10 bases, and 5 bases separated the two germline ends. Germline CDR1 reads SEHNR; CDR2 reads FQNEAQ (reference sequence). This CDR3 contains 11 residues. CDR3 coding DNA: TGTGCCAGCAGCTTAGTTGCCGAGCAGTTCTTC. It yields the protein CASSLVAEQFF.

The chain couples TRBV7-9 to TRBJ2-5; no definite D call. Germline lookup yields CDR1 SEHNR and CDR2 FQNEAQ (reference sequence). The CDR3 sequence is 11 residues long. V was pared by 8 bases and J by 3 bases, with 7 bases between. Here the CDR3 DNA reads TGTGCCAGCGGCCCTGAAGAGACCCAGTACTTC. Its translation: CASGPEETQYF.

CDR3 DNA: TGTGCCAGCAGCTCCTCGATTAAGGCATTCAGCAATCAGCCCCAGCATTTT. Amino acid sequence: CASSSSIKAFSNQPQHF. The J gene is TRBJ1-5, the V gene TRBV5-6; unclear D gene. Germline V gene sequence: CDR1 SGHDT, CDR2 YYEEEE. This CDR3 contains 17 residues. The ends were cut back, 3 bases at V and 1 base at J, with 17 bases in the middle. The whole variable domain, remainder taken from reference TRBV5-6 and TRBJ1-5, is DAGVTQSPTHLIKTRGQQVTLRCSPKSGHDTVSWYQQALGQGPQFIFQYYEEEERQRGNFPDRFSGHQFPNYSSELNVNALLLGDSALYLCASSSSIKAFSNQPQHFGDGTRLSIL.

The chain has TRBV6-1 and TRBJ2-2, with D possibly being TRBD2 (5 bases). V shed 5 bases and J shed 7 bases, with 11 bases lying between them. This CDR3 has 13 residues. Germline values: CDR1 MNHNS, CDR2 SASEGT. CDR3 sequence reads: CASSRRGIGELFF. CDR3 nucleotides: TGTGCCAGCAGTCGCCGGGGAATCGGGGAGCTGTTTTTT.

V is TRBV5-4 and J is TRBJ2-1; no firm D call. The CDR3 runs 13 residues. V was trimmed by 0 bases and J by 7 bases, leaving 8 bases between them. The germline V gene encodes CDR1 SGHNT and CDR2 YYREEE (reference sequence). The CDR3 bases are TGTGCCAGCAGCTTGGACTCCTTAAATGAGCAGTTCTTC. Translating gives CASSLDSLNEQFF.

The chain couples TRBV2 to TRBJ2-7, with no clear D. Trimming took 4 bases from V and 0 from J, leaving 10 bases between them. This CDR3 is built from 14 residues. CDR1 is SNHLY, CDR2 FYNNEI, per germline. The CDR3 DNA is TGTGCCAGCAGTGTCAGGCCCGTCTCCTACGAGCAGTACTTC. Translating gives CASSVRPVSYEQYF. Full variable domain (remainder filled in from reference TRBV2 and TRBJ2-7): EPEVTQTPSHQVTQMGQEVILRCVPISNHLYFYWYRQILGQKVEFLVSFYNNEISEKSEIFDDQFSVERPDGSNFTLKIRSTKLEDSAMYFCASSVRPVSYEQYFGPGTRLTVT.